Listed below are T cell receptor beta chains from one sample, sequenced in a study of monozygotic twins with inflammatory bowel disease. TCRdb reanalyzed the 5' RACE reads and collapses them to one entry per CDR3 protein, without DNA. Recorded for this sample: approximately 330,000 distinct CDR3 sequences. The sequenced sample was blood. These receptors were taken from a human donor with ulcerative colitis or Crohn's disease, or a healthy co-twin of an affected twin (not recorded which). Each CDR3 is given with its conserved first and last residue. The order of the fields is J gene, V gene, CDR3 protein.

>TRBJ2-2|TRBV6-2/TRBV6-3
CASRGLAGGANTGELFF
>TRBJ2-2|TRBV12-3/TRBV12-4
CASSPLLGGWLATGELFF
>TRBJ1-1|TRBV5-1
CASSFGGSGTEAFF
>TRBJ1-2|TRBV12-3/TRBV12-4
CASSLTGNGYTF
>TRBJ1-1|TRBV12-5
CASGFPGLGAFF
>TRBJ2-7|TRBV5-1
CASSPPNRDEQYF
>TRBJ2-1|TRBV15
CATSRDAGREVYNEQFF
>TRBJ1-1|TRBV12-3/TRBV12-4
CASSLQQGAGAFF
>TRBJ2-3|TRBV5-1
CASSRGTAPSTDTQYF
>TRBJ1-1|TRBV29-1
CSAYRGGTEAFF
>TRBJ2-7|TRBV7-2
CASSHHQGVVSRGEQYF
>TRBJ1-6|TRBV28
CASRGPSNNSPLHF